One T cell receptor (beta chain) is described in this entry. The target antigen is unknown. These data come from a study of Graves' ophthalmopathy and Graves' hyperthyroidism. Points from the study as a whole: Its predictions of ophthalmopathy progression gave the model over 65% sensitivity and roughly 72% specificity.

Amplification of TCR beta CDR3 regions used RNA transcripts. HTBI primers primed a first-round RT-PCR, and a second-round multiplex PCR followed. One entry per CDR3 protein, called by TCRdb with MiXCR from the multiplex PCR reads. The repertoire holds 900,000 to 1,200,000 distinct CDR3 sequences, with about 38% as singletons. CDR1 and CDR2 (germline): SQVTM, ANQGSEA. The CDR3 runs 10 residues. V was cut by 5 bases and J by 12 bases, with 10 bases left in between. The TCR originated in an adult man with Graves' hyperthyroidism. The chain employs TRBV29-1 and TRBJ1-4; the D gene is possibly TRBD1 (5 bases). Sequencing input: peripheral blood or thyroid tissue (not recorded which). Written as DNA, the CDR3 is TGCAGCGTTATGTCGGGACAACTGTTTTTT. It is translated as CSVMSGQLFF.